The 3 T cell receptor beta chains presented below share a single source sample, sequenced in a study of T cells in Graves' hyperthyroidism and ophthalmopathy. Amplification yielded TCR beta CDR3 regions, with RNA transcripts as the source. First-round RT-PCR targeting the TCR CDR3 was performed with the HTBI primer set. One entry per CDR3 protein results from TCRdb running MiXCR on the multiplex PCR reads. This sample carries 300,000 to 500,000 distinct CDR3 sequences, 14% to 15% of them seen once, and the ten largest clones take around a third. Sequencing input: blood. These receptors came from a woman in her twenties or thirties with Graves' hyperthyroidism.

This clonotype has at least ten counts. The gene calls are TRBV5-1 and TRBJ2-5; D gene uncertain. CDR3 size: 14 residues. Trimming left V 4 bases short and J 6 bases short, with 16 bases between. Looked up from germline, CDR1 is SGHRS and CDR2 is YFSETQ. The CDR3 reads CASSPGSPPQTQYF. CDR3 sequence (DNA): TGCGCCAGCAGCCCGGGCAGTCCGCCCCAGACCCAGTACTTC.

This clonotype was counted a single time. The chain is built from TRBV20-1 and TRBJ2-1; D unresolved. The J call may not be correct, given that the DNA end is closer to TRBJ2-7. Germline CDR1 reads DFQATT; CDR2 reads SNEGSKA (reference sequence). The CDR3 runs 14 residues. This CDR3 reads CSARPSFSYNEQYF. CDR3 in DNA: TGCAGTGCTAGACCCAGCTTCTCCTACAATGAGCAGTACTTC.

This rearrangement joins TRBV20-1 to TRBJ1-2; TRBD1 matches 10 bases. Germline CDR1 DFQATT, CDR2 SNEGSKA (reference sequence). V lost 7 bases, J lost 4 bases, and 3 bases stayed unmatched. The CDR3 contains 12 residues. The CDR3 protein is CSVWDRGYGYTF. The CDR3 DNA reads as TGCAGTGTTTGGGACAGGGGCTATGGCTACACCTTC.